This T cell receptor (beta chain) was sequenced during a study of T cell clonality in common variable immunodeficiency. Study observations and caveats: Common variable immunodeficiency TCR beta sequences reportedly had fewer deletions and N-nucleotide insertions. What drives increased CVID clonality needs T cell subpopulation sequencing. Compared with controls, CVID subjects had fewer shared TCRbeta clones.

This clone was seen at least ten times. Its antigen is unknown. Caucasian heritage predominated among both patients and controls. Assay: immunoSEQ multiplex PCR; the TCRdb copy retains only in-frame clones and omits some. This repertoire holds approximately 44,000 clones, and none appear only once. The sequence derives from a person between 18 and 75 years old in good health. The specimen was peripheral blood mononuclear cells.

The sequenced CDR3 bases are TGTGCCAGCAGTGAAGCGTCCGGGGCCTACGAG. It yields the protein CASSEASGAYE. The full CDR3 protein reads CASSEASGAYEQYF. The chain joins TRBV6-1 to TRBJ2-7, with D maybe TRBD2 (5 bases). The read terminates 3 residues before the CDR3 end, so the remaining end is supplied by the germline J gene. The V gene's germline CDR1 is MNHNS and CDR2 SASEGT. With 0 bases removed from V and 2 bases from J, the gap between germline ends came to 8 bases. This CDR3 contains 14 residues.